This T cell receptor (beta chain) originates from a study of graft-versus-host responses after intestinal transplantation. With respect to this clone: As yet, its antigen is unknown.

Germline CDR1 GTSNPN, CDR2 SVGIG (reference sequence). V shed 5 bases, J shed 2 bases, and the junction held 10 bases outside the gene matches. This CDR3 has 18 residues. Here immunoSEQ multiplex PCR was the method, and the copy in TCRdb shows in-frame clones only, minus some. The sample records some 88,000 clones, just over 90% being singletons. The sequenced sample was unstimulated CD8+ T cells sorted from spleen or lymph node cells, obtained before intestinal transplant. This sequence was found in a human donor who received an intestinal transplant. The J gene is TRBJ2-1, the V gene TRBV30; 15 bases fit TRBD2. The CDR3 is CAWSGLAGGGNPYNEQFF. The CDR3 DNA is TGTGCCTGGTCTGGACTAGCGGGGGGGGGAAACCCCTACAATGAGCAGTTCTTC.